This T cell receptor beta chain comes out of a study of blood T cells in healthy people across ages. For the second PCR, which ran for 7 to 11 cycles, a sample-barcoded 5' primer and a J-beta primer mix were used. Using its own MiXCR run on the 5' RACE reads, TCRdb lists one record per CDR3 protein. The table has 450,000 to 650,000 distinct CDR3 sequences, around 24% seen once; the top ten hold approximately 10%. Trimming pared 0 bases from V and 1 base from J, leaving 6 bases between. The CDR3 consists of 14 residues. CDR1 and CDR2 from the germline V gene are SGHAT and FQNNGV. This clonotype was observed a few times. Its antigen is unidentified. Whole-study results and caveats: With age, beta diversity per million T cells declined roughly linearly, significantly by approximately 40.

These records were also assigned to another study, of T cells of mothers and their children. That report notes: Each 15 ul cDNA reaction used approximately 1.5 ug RNA; all RNA was used. None of the identified T cell clones proved to be persistent microchimeric clones.

This TCR was sampled from a boy aged 5-17 years in good health. Material: blood. The rearrangement joins TRBV11-2 to TRBJ2-5; unclear D gene. This CDR3 reads CASSLDRFQETQYF. The CDR3 region has the DNA TGTGCCAGCAGCTTAGATCGCTTCCAAGAGACCCAGTACTTC.